This TCR beta chain was sequenced during a study of CD8 T cells in ankylosing spondylitis. TCRdb re-called the 5' RACE reads through MiXCR, storing one row per CDR3 protein. Of roughly 130,000 distinct CDR3 sequences in the sample, around 7% were seen once. General study points: Past studies reported some motif variants in reactive arthritis synovial fluid and blood. Within peripheral blood, clones linked to disease were CD8+ and relatively rare.

This clonotype was found many times. Antigen unknown. The ends were cut back, 3 bases at V and 0 bases at J, with 5 bases in the middle. The CDR3 has 14 amino acids. Germline CDR1 and CDR2: SEHNR and FQNEAQ (reference sequence). The sequencing sample was made of blood, either unsorted or a sorted T cell fraction (not recorded which). This chain links TRBV7-9 with TRBJ1-4, with D unresolved. This TCR was sampled from a male donor with ankylosing spondylitis or in good health (not recorded which). This CDR3 is CASSFHATNEKLFF. In DNA form, the CDR3 reads TGTGCCAGCAGCTTCCATGCAACTAATGAAAAACTGTTTTTT.